This T cell receptor beta chain was documented in a study of cytomegalovirus exposure and HLA in healthy donors (dated by TCRdb to 2016 to 2017). Concerning the study at large: An earlier analysis of several hundred of the donors reported over 250 Gb of sequence data and approximately 120 million unique TCR beta sequences obtained from around 170 million T cells. Approximately 300 gigabases of sequencing data and some 85 million unique TCR sequences were included in an early release covering about 700 HLA-typed donors. Among the approximately 420 genotyped donors, more than 70% belonged to the genetic ancestry cluster associated with self-reported Caucasian donors. The study aimed to test whether cataloging public T cell receptors could reveal signatures of past pathogen exposure. The T cell repertoires of about 700 subjects were profiled by immunosequencing and related to cytomegalovirus serostatus. Besides the first cohort of 666 subjects, a separate validation cohort made up of over a hundred different subjects was used. The study combined high-throughput TCR immunosequencing, statistical association of individual TCRs with disease status, and machine learning to predict cytomegalovirus infection status. To study patterns of TCR occurrence, a later analysis re-analyzed previously published TCR beta repertoires from 550 to 800 donors and added high-resolution HLA genotyping. In the later analysis, no new phenotypic data were used to find candidate immune exposures; instead, reliance was placed on TCR beta sequences and their occurrence across donors. In an earlier analysis of 587 of the donors, high-throughput TCR beta sequencing was used to judge whether each TCR beta V gene segment behaved as functional or pseudogenic. Alongside the repertoire data, information on donor age, sex, ethnicity and CMV serostatus was compiled. A later genetic analysis used genome-wide SNP genotypes for about 60% of the 666 donors, treating that subset as a discovery cohort. All discovery cohort repertoires had been generated using a single sequencing platform. HLA typing covered class I and class II loci at four-digit resolution. The number of typed donors differed by locus: about 629-640 for A, B, C, DRB1 and DQB1; 500 to 550 for DQA1; around 610 for DPA1; and roughly 490 for DPB1. Four to six DR-DQ haplotypes were handled as single units for association and clustering, since linkage in the cohort was strong. Across approximately 420 genotyped donors of the cohort, an average of approximately 200,000 unique TCR beta nucleotide sequences per donor were sequenced, and 15% to 20% of those sequences were non-productive.

The cohort comprised 550 to 700 healthy bone marrow donors. Cohort members were all nominally healthy when sampled, although unrecorded immune exposures were likely present. The donor tested CMV seronegative, placing the donor among the 350 or so seronegative members of the cohort. A peripheral blood sample was provided by each donor, and peripheral blood mononuclear cells were used for TCR beta sequencing. The Qiagen DNeasy Blood Extraction Kit was used to extract genomic DNA from the blood cell samples. On this clone itself: Its cognate antigen has yet to be identified. The input lacks base qualities; no much larger clone sits a single base away.

Beyond this particular receptor, the publication reports: Because counts were too low, seventeen rarely observed V segments, including chromosome 9 orphons, were excluded from the earlier analysis of 587 of the donors. In an earlier analysis of some 640 of the donors, most TCR beta V segments were observed in productive rearrangements about 90% or about 30% of the time, broadly matching IMGT annotations. In a later analysis, most CMV-associated TCR beta chains were found to appear HLA-restricted, with HLA associations seemingly driven largely by CMV exposure. According to a later analysis, parvovirus B19, influenza, CMV and Epstein-Barr virus appeared linked to several top co-occurrence clusters. A further reported finding was that TCR beta sequences accurately predicted the HLA-A and HLA-B alleles for most subjects in the first cohort. A later analysis found that HLA-associated TCR beta chains were more clonally expanded and had lower generation probabilities than equally common non-associated chains. This cohort had only TCR beta chains sequenced, and the lack of alpha or paired-chain data limited which features could be detected. According to a later analysis, TCR association rates differed among HLA loci, with DRB1 alleles showing the most associated TCRs and HLA-C alleles showing the fewest. In a later analysis, about 16,000 TCR beta sequences were associated with specific HLA alleles at a false discovery rate of 0.05. A later genetic analysis associated a missense DCLRE1C variant with V-gene and J-gene trimming of TCR beta chains, and an independent cohort replicated the association. For the cohort, immune exposure information was limited to CMV serostatus. Presence/absence analyses assumed roughly uniform sequencing depth across donors, an assumption that may not hold. A few of the identified cytomegalovirus-associated TCR beta chains were confirmed in vitro to be specific for cytomegalovirus antigens. A group of highly shared sequence variants was considered likely to be a technical artifact of the sequencing pipeline. Cytomegalovirus status was reported to be diagnosed by the classifier with high specificity and sensitivity in both the original and validation cohorts. The study gave a list of 150 to 200 TCR beta chains associated with cytomegalovirus. The authors suggested that the approach could potentially be generalized to other disease states and immunological phenotypes. Assigning TCR associations to individual alleles was difficult when HLA alleles, especially DR and DQ, strongly co-occurred. According to a later genetic analysis, donors in an Asian-associated ancestry cluster had fewer N-insertions in productive TCRs than the approximately 650-donor mean. Correlated functional status among segregating V segments might reflect linkage disequilibrium, but an unknown experimental factor could not be ruled out. HLA typing was unavailable for some donors at each locus, so association tests used only the typed subset. Most TCR sequences were seen in very few donors, while some public TCRs were found in many individuals.

The library was obtained by the immunoSEQ multiplex PCR assay. The multiplex PCR relied on a mix of 60 forward primers for TCR Vbeta segments and 13 reverse primers for TCR Jbeta segments. Amplification of the CDR3 region of rearranged TCR beta genes was performed with a multiplex PCR assay on genomic DNA. The Illumina HiSeq System was used to sequence the amplified TCR beta libraries as 87-base-pair reads. The original pipeline was this. A later analysis counted approximately 84 million unique TCR beta chains across the 640 or so repertoires, and 9 million to 14 million of these chains were shared by at least two donors. To remove PCR and sequencing errors, raw reads were error-corrected and collapsed into unique sequences using a nearest-neighbor algorithm that merged closely related sequences. V, D and J gene segments were assigned by aligning CDR3 sequences to IMGT reference sequences. Each retained sequence needed at least a six-nucleotide match to both a V gene segment and a J gene segment. Rearrangements were called productive when the CDR3 lacked stop codons and stayed in frame with V and J; all others were non-productive. Following IMGT convention, CDR3 was defined as the stretch from the second conserved V-encoded cysteine to the conserved J-encoded phenylalanine. Sequences without an unambiguous match to a single V gene segment were excluded from the earlier analysis of about 640 of the donors. In an earlier analysis of approximately 590 of the donors, V segments were called functional above 56.7% productive rearrangements and were called segregating when the between-donor standard deviation exceeded 5%. A statistical classification framework was built for diagnosing cytomegalovirus status from the catalog of TCR beta chain sequences. V and J gene assignment, in a later analysis, came from comparing TCR nucleotide sequences with IMGT/GENE-DB human TR gene sequences. The TCRdist pipeline was used in a later analysis to assign CDR3 sequences and most-parsimonious VDJ recombination scenarios. In a later analysis, every TCR beta chain was defined by the combination of its CDR3 amino acid sequence and its V-gene family, and reads without a unique V-gene family were dropped. A later analysis removed 592 highly shared, low-generation-probability nucleotide sequences to deal with suspected cross-contamination and a sequencing artifact. In a later analysis, a clonal expansion index for each public chain was calculated from normalized within-repertoire ranks of inferred template counts. In a later analysis, generation probabilities were computed using a VDJ recombination model fitted to out-of-frame rearrangements, and the results were checked against IGoR. Hypergeometric tests were used in a later analysis to score TCR-TCR, TCR-HLA and TCR-CMV co-occurrence, with a repertoire-size bias correction applied to the TCR pairs. In a later analysis, false discovery rates were estimated by permuting HLA or CMV assignments 20 times. In a later analysis, co-occurring TCRs were grouped with DBSCAN, and TCRdist sequence similarity was added when clustering was performed within HLA-allele-positive subsets. Repertoires with fewer than 30,000 or more than 120,000 public chains were left out of co-occurrence clustering, as were four to six repertoires with anomalous nucleotide sharing. Held by TCRdb, this immuneACCESS table contains in-frame sequences only and omits some clones. Under half of the omission traces to an unresolved V gene where checked; the cause of the rest is unknown. Clone size and V and J calls were adopted from that table, with D and trimming inferred from the DNA. The sample table holds approximately 220,000 clones, of which about three quarters were seen once. The ten largest clones take up about 16% of the sample.

The TCR was taken from a man between 35 and 55 years old in good health and CMV-seronegative. The sample comprised PBMCs.

The sequenced DNA: TGTGCCAGCAGCTTAGACTCCGGGGACAGGGGGCACTATGGCTACACCTTC. It translates as CASSLDSGDRGHYGYTF. This receptor chain uses TRBV7-9 and TRBJ1-2, and 12 junctional nucleotides match TRBD1. The CDR3 sequence holds 17 residues, the cysteine and phenylalanine included. Left in the record is the CDR3 DNA by itself, 51 bases read in frame from the first base. V lost 1 base and J lost 3 bases, and the count of bases not matched to a germline gene is 6. The germline V gene (reference sequence) sets CDR1 to SEHNR and CDR2 to FQNEAQ.